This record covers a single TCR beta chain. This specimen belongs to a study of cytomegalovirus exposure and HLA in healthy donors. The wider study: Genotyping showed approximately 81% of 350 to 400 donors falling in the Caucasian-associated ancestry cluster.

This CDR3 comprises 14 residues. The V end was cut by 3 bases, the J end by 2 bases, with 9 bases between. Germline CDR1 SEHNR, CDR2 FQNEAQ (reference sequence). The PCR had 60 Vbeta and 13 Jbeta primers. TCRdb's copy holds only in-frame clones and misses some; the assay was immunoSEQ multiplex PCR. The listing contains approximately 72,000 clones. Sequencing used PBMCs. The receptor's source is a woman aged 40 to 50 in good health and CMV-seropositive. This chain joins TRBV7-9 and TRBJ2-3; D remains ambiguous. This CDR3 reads CASSFVDTTDTQYF. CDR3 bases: TGTGCCAGCAGCTTTGTTGACACCACAGATACGCAGTATTTT.